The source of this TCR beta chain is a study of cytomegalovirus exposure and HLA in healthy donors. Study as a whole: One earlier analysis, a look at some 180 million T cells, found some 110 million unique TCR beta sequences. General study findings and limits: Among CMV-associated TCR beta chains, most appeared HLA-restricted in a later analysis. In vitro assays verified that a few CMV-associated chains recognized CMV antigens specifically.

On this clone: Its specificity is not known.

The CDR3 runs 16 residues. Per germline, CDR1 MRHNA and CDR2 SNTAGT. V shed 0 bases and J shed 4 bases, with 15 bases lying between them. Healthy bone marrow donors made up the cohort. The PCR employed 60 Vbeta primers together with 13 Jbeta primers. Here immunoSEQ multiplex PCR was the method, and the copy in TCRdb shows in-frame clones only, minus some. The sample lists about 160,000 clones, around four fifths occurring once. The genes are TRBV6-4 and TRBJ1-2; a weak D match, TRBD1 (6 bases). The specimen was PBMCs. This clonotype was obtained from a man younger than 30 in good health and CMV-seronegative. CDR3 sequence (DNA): TGTGCCAGCAGTGACTCGGGCAGGGGCCCTTTCTATGGCTACACCTTC. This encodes CASSDSGRGPFYGYTF.